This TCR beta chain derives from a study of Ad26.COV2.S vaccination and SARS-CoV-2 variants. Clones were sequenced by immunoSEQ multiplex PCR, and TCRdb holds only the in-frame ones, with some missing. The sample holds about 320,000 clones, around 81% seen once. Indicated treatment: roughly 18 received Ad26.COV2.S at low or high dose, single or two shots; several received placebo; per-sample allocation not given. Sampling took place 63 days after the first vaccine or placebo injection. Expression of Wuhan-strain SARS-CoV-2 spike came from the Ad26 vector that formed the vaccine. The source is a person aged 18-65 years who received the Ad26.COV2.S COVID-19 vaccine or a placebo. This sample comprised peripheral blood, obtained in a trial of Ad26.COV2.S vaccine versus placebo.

CDR3 sequence reads: CASSSDTLTLHF. CDR3 DNA: TGTGCCAGCAGCTCCGACACGCTGACCCTCCACTTT. V is TRBV13 and J is TRBJ1-6; D unclear. Germline CDR1 reads PRHDT; CDR2 reads FYEKMQ (reference sequence). The V end lost 4 bases, the J end lost 14 bases, and 12 bases lay between the germline ends. This CDR3 contains 12 residues.